The 7 T cell receptor beta chains below all came from one sample that was sequenced in a study of shared clonotypes between healthy human individuals. Sequencing used immunoSEQ multiplex PCR; TCRdb keeps in-frame clones, though not all of them. The table includes some 1.5 million clones, 95% to 99% detected once. The sequenced sample was naive CD4+ T cells sorted from blood. Subset noted: CD45RA+ positively selected. The source is a man aged 25 to 40 in good health.

The chain recombines TRBV18 with TRBJ2-6; D uncertain. Trimming took 6 bases from V and 0 from J, leaving 18 bases between them. CDR1 and CDR2 (germline): KGHSH, LQKENI. The CDR3 spans 18 residues. CDR3 coding DNA: TGTGCCAGCTCCCAATTGGCGGCAGGACGCTCTGGGGCCAACGTCCTGACTTTC. It translates to CASSQLAAGRSGANVLTF.

V is TRBV7-2 and J is TRBJ1-1; 8 bases line up with TRBD1. With V trimmed by 7 bases and J by 4 bases, 11 bases remained unmatched. This CDR3 has 15 residues. The germline CDR1 and CDR2 sequences are SGHTA and FQGNSA. The DNA of the CDR3 is TGTGCCAGCATCCTGGACAGGGCCCCCGTCACTGAAGCTTTCTTT. Translated, it gives CASILDRAPVTEAFF.

About this clone: Within the sample, other DNA sequences also encode this same CDR3. This chain uses TRBV27 with TRBJ2-2, with D unresolved. Germline CDR1 and CDR2: MNHEY and SMNVEV (reference sequence). The CDR3 is made up of 15 amino acids. The ends were cut back, 3 bases at V and 0 bases at J, with 8 bases in the middle. The CDR3 DNA is TGTGCCAGCAGTTTCGGCAGATCGAACACCGGGGAGCTGTTTTTT. Translating it yields CASSFGRSNTGELFF.

J is TRBJ2-6 and V is TRBV5-6; D gene unclear. CDR1 is SGHDT, CDR2 YYEEEE, per germline. V dropped 1 base and J dropped 0 bases, with 11 bases sitting between them. This CDR3 is 17 amino acids long. The CDR3 bases are TGTGCCAGCAGCTTGCGGCTTCTGTCCTCTGGGGCCAACGTCCTGACTTTC. Its translation: CASSLRLLSSGANVLTF.

As DNA, the CDR3 is TGTGCCTTTAACAGCGCGAACACCGGGGAGCTGTTTTTT. It encodes CAFNSANTGELFF. The chain has TRBV30 and TRBJ2-2; D remains unclear. This CDR3 contains 13 residues. Germline CDR1 reads GTSNPN; CDR2 reads SVGIG (reference sequence). The V gene lost 7 bases and the J gene lost 0 bases, with 9 bases spanning the gap.

The rearrangement uses TRBV5-1 and TRBJ2-5, with 12 bases matching TRBD2. CDR3 length: 16 residues. CDR1 and CDR2 (germline): SGHRS, YFSETQ. With 6 bases clipped from V and 2 bases from J, the junction kept 8 bases outside the gene matches. The CDR3 sequence is CASTPGLAGYQETQYF. The CDR3, as DNA: TGCGCCAGCACCCCAGGACTAGCGGGATATCAAGAGACCCAGTACTTC.

The rearrangement uses TRBV11-3 and TRBJ1-3; D possibly corresponds to TRBD1 (6 bases). The CDR3 has 13 residues. V was trimmed by 5 bases and J by 11 bases, leaving 16 bases between them. Per the germline V gene, CDR1 is SGHNT and CDR2 is YENEEA. The CDR3 coding sequence is TGTGCCAGCAGCGCCGATGCAGGGGACGCCATATATTTT. It is translated as CASSADAGDAIYF. The complete variable domain, with remaining parts taken from reference TRBV11-3 and TRBJ1-3, reads EAGVVQSPRYKIIEKKQPVAFWCNPISGHNTLYWYLQNLGQGPELLIRYENEEAVDDSQLPKDRFSAERLKGVDSTLKIQPAELGDSAVYLCASSADAGDAIYFGEGSWLTVV.